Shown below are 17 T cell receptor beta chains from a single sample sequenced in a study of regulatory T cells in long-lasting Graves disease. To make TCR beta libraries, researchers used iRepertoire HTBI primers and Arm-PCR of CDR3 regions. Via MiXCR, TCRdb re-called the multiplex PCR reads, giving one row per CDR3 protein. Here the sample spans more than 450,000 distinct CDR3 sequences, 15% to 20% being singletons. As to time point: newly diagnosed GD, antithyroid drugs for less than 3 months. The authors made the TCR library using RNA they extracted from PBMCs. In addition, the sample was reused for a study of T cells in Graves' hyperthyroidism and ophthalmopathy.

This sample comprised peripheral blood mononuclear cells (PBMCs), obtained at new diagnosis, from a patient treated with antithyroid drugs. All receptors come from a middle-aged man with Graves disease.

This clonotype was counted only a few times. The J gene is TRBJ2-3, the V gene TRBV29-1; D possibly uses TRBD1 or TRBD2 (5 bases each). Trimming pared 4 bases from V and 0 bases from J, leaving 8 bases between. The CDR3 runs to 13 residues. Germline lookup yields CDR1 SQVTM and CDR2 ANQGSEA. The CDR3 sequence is CSVGGESTDTQYF. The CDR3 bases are TGCAGCGTTGGAGGGGAAAGCACAGATACGCAGTATTTT.

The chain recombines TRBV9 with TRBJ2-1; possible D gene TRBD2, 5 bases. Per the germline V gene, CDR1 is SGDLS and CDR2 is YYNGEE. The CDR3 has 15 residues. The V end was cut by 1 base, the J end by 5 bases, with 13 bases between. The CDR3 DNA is TGTGCCAGCAGCGTAATAGCGAGTCGGGACAATGAGCAGTTCTTC. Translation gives CASSVIASRDNEQFF.

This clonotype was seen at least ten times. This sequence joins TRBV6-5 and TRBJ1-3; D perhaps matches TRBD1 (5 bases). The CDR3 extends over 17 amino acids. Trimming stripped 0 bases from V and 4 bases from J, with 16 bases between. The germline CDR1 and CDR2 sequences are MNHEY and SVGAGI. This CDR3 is CASSYSTGQGGGNTIYF. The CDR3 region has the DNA TGTGCCAGCAGTTACTCGACGGGGCAGGGAGGCGGAAACACCATATATTTT.

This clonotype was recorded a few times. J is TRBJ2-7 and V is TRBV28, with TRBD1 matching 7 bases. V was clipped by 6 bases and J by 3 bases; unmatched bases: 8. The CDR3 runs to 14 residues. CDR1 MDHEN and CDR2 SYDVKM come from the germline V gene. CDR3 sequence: CASSRVDRDYEQYF. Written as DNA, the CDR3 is TGTGCCAGCAGCCGAGTAGACAGGGACTACGAGCAGTACTTC.

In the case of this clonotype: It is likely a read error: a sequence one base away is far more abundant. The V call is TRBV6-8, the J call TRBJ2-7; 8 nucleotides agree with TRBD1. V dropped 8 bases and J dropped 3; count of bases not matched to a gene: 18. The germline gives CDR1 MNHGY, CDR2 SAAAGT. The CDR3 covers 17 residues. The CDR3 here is CASGGRLEGQVFYEQYF. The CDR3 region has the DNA TGTGCCAGCGGCGGCCGACTAGAGGGACAGGTATTCTACGAGCAGTACTTC.

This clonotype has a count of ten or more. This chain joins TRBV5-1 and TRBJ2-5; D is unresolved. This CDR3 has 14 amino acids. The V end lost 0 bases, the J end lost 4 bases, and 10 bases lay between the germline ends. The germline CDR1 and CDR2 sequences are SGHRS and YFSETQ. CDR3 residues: CASSLGATGETQYF. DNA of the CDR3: TGCGCCAGCAGCTTGGGGGCGACTGGAGAGACCCAGTACTTC. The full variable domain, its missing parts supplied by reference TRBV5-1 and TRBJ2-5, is KAGVTQTPRYLIKTRGQQVTLSCSPISGHRSVSWYQQTPGQGLQFLFEYFSETQRNKGNFPGRFSGRQFSNSRSEMNVSTLELGDSALYLCASSLGATGETQYFGPGTRLLVL.

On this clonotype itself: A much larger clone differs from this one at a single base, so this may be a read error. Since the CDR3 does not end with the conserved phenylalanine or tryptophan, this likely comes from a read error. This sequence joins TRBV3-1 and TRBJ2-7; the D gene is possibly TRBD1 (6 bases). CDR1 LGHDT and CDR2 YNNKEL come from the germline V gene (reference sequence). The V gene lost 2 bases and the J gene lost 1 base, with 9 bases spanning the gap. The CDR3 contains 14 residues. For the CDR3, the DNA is TGTGCCAGCAGCCAACCCGGACAGTCCTACGAGCAGTACTCC. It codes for CASSQPGQSYEQYS.

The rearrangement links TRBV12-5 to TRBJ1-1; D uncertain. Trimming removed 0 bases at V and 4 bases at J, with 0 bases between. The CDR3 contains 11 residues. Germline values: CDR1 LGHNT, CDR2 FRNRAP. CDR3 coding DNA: TGTGCTAGTGGTTTGGTCACTGAAGCTTTCTTT. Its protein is CASGLVTEAFF. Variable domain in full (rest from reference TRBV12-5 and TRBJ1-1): DARVTQTPRHKVTEMGQEVTMRCQPILGHNTVFWYRQTMMQGLELLAYFRNRAPLDDSGMPKDRFSAEMPDATLATLKIQPSEPRDSAVYFCASGLVTEAFFGQGTRLTVV.

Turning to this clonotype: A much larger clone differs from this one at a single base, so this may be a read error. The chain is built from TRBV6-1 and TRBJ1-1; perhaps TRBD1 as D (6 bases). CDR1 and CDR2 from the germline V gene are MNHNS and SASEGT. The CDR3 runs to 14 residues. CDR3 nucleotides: TGTGCCAGCAGGGAACAGGGCCTTAACGCTGAAGCTCTCTTT. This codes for CASREQGLNAEALF.

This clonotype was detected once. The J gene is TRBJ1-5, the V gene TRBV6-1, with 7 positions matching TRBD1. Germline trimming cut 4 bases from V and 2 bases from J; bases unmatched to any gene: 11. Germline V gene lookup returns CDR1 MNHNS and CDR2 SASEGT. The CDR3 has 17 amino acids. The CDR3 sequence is CASSAFGGGAGNQPQHF. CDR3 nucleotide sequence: TGTGCCAGCAGTGCCTTCGGAGGGGGCGCCGGCAATCAGCCCCAGCATTTT.

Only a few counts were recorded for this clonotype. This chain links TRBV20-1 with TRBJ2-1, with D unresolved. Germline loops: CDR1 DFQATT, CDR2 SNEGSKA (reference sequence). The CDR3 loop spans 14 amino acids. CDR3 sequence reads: CGLEDVSSYNEQFF. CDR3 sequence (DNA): TGCGGCCTAGAGGACGTTAGCTCCTACAATGAGCAGTTCTTC.

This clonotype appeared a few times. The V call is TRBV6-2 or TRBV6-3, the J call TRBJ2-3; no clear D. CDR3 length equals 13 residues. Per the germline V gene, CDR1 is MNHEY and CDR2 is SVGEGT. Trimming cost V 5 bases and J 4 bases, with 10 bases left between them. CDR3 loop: CASSEPRSDTQYF. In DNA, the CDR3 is TGTGCCAGCAGTGAACCCAGGTCAGATACGCAGTATTTT.

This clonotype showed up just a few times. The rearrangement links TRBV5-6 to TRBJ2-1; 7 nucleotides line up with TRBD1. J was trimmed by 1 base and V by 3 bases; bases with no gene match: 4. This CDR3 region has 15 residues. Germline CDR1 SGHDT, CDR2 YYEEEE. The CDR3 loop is CASSSGQESYNEQFF. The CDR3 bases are TGTGCCAGCAGCTCCGGACAGGAATCCTACAATGAGCAGTTCTTC.

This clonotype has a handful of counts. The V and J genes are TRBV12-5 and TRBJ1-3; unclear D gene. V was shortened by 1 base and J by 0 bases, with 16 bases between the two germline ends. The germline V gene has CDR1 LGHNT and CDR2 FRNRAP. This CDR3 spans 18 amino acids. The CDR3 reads CASGLGTLSRSSGNTIYF. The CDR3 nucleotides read TGTGCTAGTGGTTTGGGAACCCTCTCGAGAAGCTCTGGAAACACCATATATTTT.

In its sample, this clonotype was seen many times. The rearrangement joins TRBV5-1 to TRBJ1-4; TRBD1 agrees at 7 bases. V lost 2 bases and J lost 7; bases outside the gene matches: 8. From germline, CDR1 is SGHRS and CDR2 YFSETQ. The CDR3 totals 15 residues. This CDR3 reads CASSLSTGTGEKLFF. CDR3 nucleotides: TGCGCCAGCAGCTTATCGACAGGGACGGGTGAAAAACTGTTTTTT.

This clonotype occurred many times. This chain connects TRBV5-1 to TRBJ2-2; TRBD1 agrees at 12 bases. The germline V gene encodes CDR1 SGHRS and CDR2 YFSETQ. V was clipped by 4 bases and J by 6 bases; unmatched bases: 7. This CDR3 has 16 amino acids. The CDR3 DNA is TGCGCCAGCAGCAGCACGGGACAGGGGGCCGCCGGGGAGCTGTTTTTT. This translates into CASSSTGQGAAGELFF.

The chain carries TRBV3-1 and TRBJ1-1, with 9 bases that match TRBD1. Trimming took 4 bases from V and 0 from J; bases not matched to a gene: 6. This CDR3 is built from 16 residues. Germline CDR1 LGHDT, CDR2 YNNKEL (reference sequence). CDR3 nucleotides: TGTGCCAGCAGCCGCTCACAGGGGGCGGTGAACACTGAAGCTTTCTTT. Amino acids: CASSRSQGAVNTEAFF.